Described below is a single TCR beta chain sequence and its context. The antigen is not known. A 10-day culture period preceded the isolation of CD4+ T cells. Either the mRNA-1273 or the BNT162b2 vaccine was given to participants as two doses. Profiled with immunoSEQ multiplex PCR; TCRdb holds only in-frame clones, not every one. Of 65,000 to 90,000 clones listed, over 65% are singletons. V was pared by 0 bases and J by 2 bases, with 3 bases of the junction left unmatched. Germline assignment: CDR1 SGDLS and CDR2 YYNGEE. The CDR3 is 15 amino acids. The record originates from a study of vaccination effects on CD4 cells after COVID-19.

The clonotype was recovered from a human donor who received a COVID-19 vaccine. This chain links TRBV9 with TRBJ2-3; 7 bases line up with TRBD2. Sequences were derived from CD4+ T cells from PBMCs cultured without peptide, sampled after COVID-19 vaccination. CDR3 loop: CASSVVGGITDTQYF. CDR3 DNA: TGTGCCAGCAGCGTAGTGGGGGGGATCACAGATACGCAGTATTTT.